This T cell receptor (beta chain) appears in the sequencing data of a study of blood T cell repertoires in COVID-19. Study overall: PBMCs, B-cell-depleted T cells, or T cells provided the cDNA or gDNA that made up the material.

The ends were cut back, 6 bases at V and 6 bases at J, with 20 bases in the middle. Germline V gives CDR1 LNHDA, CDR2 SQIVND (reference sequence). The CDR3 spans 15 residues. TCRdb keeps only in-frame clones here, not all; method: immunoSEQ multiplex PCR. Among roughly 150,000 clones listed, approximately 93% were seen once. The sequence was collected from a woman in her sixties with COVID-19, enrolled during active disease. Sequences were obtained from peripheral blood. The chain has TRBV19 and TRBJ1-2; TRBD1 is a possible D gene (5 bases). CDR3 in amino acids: CASSQNVGGLHGYTF. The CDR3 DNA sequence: TGTGCCAGTAGCCAAAATGTGGGGGGGTTGCATGGCTACACCTTC.